These 15 T cell receptor beta chains were sequenced from one sample in a study of blood T cell repertoires in COVID-19. The repertoire was sequenced with immunoSEQ multiplex PCR; TCRdb's copy has only in-frame clones and lacks some. The data hold approximately 280,000 clones, with about 88% observed a single time. The sequencing sample was made of peripheral blood. These receptors all come from a woman aged 55-69 years with acute or convalescent COVID-19.

This chain joins TRBV28 and TRBJ1-3; the D gene is possibly TRBD1 (6 bases). CDR1 and CDR2 (germline): MDHEN, SYDVKM. V was clipped by 6 bases and J by 1 base, with 10 bases between them. The CDR3 loop spans 14 amino acids. CDR3 coding DNA: TGTGCCAGCAGGGACAGAGCTTCTGGAAACACCATATATTTT. It specifies CASRDRASGNTIYF.

The chain has TRBV29-1 and TRBJ2-7; D unclear. The germline V gene encodes CDR1 SQVTM and CDR2 ANQGSEA. Trimming took 5 bases from V and 2 from J, leaving 10 bases between them. The CDR3 loop spans 12 amino acids. The CDR3 bases are TGCAGCGTTTGGCACAGTACCTACGAGCAGTACTTC. Amino acid sequence: CSVWHSTYEQYF.

The count of this clone is one. The genes are TRBV19 and TRBJ2-5, with 9 bases fitting TRBD2. The V segment lost 3 bases and the J segment 0 bases; nucleotides outside the gene matches: 5. In germline, CDR1 is LNHDA, CDR2 SQIVND (reference sequence). The CDR3 has 16 amino acids. The DNA of the CDR3 is TGTGCCAGTAGTATGGCTAGCGGGGCGTACCAAGAGACCCAGTACTTC. Translated, it gives CASSMASGAYQETQYF.

The count of this clone is one. The chain recombines TRBV6-5 with TRBJ2-1; the match to TRBD1 covers 9 bases. CDR3 length equals 16 residues. Germline loops: CDR1 MNHEY, CDR2 SVGAGI. The junction had 7 bases not matched to a gene; V was cut back by 4 bases and J by 3 bases. The CDR3 protein is CASSLRPGQGYNEQFF. The CDR3, as DNA: TGTGCCAGCAGTTTACGTCCGGGACAGGGCTACAATGAGCAGTTCTTC.

In DNA, the CDR3 is TGCGCCAGCAGCCAAGCCGGGGGCTCCTACGAGCAGTACTTC. Protein sequence: CASSQAGGSYEQYF. This chain links TRBV4-3 with TRBJ2-7; D may be TRBD2 (6 bases). CDR1 LGHNA and CDR2 YSLEER come from the germline V gene. The CDR3 contains 14 residues. V lost 1 base, J lost 0 bases, and 7 bases lay in between.

This sequence joins TRBV5-1 and TRBJ2-7; the D gene is possibly TRBD2 (6 bases). Trimming took 4 bases from V and 2 from J, leaving 10 bases between them. The CDR3 has 13 residues. The germline gives CDR1 SGHRS, CDR2 YFSETQ. CDR3 in amino acids: CASSIGGTYEQYF. In DNA, the CDR3 is TGCGCCAGCAGCATTGGGGGGACCTACGAGCAGTACTTC.

This CDR3 reads CASSQEGQGADTGELFF. The CDR3 DNA sequence: TGTGCCAGCAGCCAAGAGGGTCAGGGGGCCGACACCGGGGAGCTGTTTTTT. The rearrangement uses TRBV4-2 and TRBJ2-2; 8 bases match TRBD1. The CDR3 is 17 residues long. Germline trimming cut 0 bases from V and 3 bases from J; bases unmatched to any gene: 6. Germline V lookup: CDR1 LGHNA, CDR2 YNFKEQ.

This chain connects TRBV5-5 to TRBJ2-7, with D perhaps TRBD1 (6 bases). The CDR3 consists of 13 residues. With 2 bases removed from V and 3 bases from J, the gap between germline ends came to 9 bases. The V gene's germline CDR1 is SGHKS and CDR2 YYEKEE (reference sequence). The CDR3 loop is CASSLQGVYEQYF. The CDR3 coding sequence is TGTGCCAGCAGCTTACAGGGTGTCTACGAGCAGTACTTC.

V is TRBV19 and J is TRBJ1-4; unclear D gene. The CDR3 sequence is 15 residues long. CDR1 is LNHDA and CDR2 is SQIVND in the germline V gene (reference sequence). V gave up 6 bases and J gave up 0 bases, with 11 bases separating them. CDR3 amino acids: CASRTNTATNEKLFF. CDR3 DNA: TGTGCCAGTAGAACCAACACCGCAACTAATGAAAAACTGTTTTTT.

The rearrangement joins TRBV15 to TRBJ2-1; D gene uncertain. Trimming stripped 0 bases from V and 4 bases from J, with 13 bases between. CDR1 and CDR2 (germline): LNHNV, YYDKDF (reference sequence). There are 16 residues in the CDR3. CDR3 nucleotide sequence: TGTGCCACCAGCAGAGAGCGGAGACCCATATACAATGAGCAGTTCTTC. Amino acids: CATSRERRPIYNEQFF.

V is TRBV15 and J is TRBJ2-1; D may be TRBD2 (6 bases). This CDR3 comprises 16 residues. Trimming took off 0 bases at V and 0 bases at J, with 9 bases between the two ends. CDR1 and CDR2 from the germline V gene are LNHNV and YYDKDF (reference sequence). In nucleotides, the CDR3 is TGTGCCACCAGCAGAGATGCGGGGAGCTCCTACAATGAGCAGTTCTTC. Protein sequence: CATSRDAGSSYNEQFF.

This chain uses TRBV6-2 or TRBV6-3 with TRBJ2-3; TRBD1 matches at 8 bases. This CDR3 contains 16 residues. The germline V gene has CDR1 MNHEY and CDR2 SVGEGT. The V and J ends lost 2 bases and 2 bases, in that order; junction bases with no gene match: 6. CDR3 residues: CASSYKRGQVTDTQYF. The CDR3 DNA sequence: TGTGCCAGCAGTTACAAAAGGGGACAGGTCACAGATACGCAGTATTTT.

This rearrangement joins TRBV24-1 to TRBJ1-5, with 7 bases identical to TRBD1. Germline trimming cut 5 bases from V and 0 bases from J; bases unmatched to any gene: 3. Germline CDR1 and CDR2: KGHDR and SFDVKD. CDR3 length: 15 amino acids. In DNA form, the CDR3 reads TGTGCCACCAGTGGACAGGGCCTTAGCAATCAGCCCCAGCATTTT. Translating gives CATSGQGLSNQPQHF.

The chain is built from TRBV25-1 and TRBJ1-2; 10 bases map to TRBD1. CDR3 size: 15 residues. With V trimmed by 4 bases and J by 4 bases, 6 bases remained unmatched. Germline V gives CDR1 MGHDK, CDR2 SYGVNS. The CDR3: CASSAGTGEGYGYTF. CDR3 DNA sequence: TGTGCCAGCAGTGCCGGGACAGGGGAGGGCTATGGCTACACCTTC.

The rearrangement links TRBV28 to TRBJ1-5; no firm D call. Trimming took off 5 bases at V and 6 bases at J, with 14 bases between the two ends. CDR1 is MDHEN and CDR2 is SYDVKM in the germline V gene. The CDR3 contains 14 residues. Written as DNA, the CDR3 is TGTGCCAGCAGTAAGGCAGGAGGAATTCAGCCCCAGCATTTT. Encoded protein: CASSKAGGIQPQHF.